This T cell receptor beta chain derives from a study of T-cell reconstitution after alpha-beta-depleted transplantation in children. Germline V gene data show CDR1 as SGDLS and CDR2 as YYNGEE. Trimming left V 3 bases short and J 6 bases short, with 9 bases between. The CDR3 contains 12 residues. This clonotype was recorded at least ten times. TCRbeta library construction was performed incorporating unique molecular identifiers. MiXCR was run by TCRdb on the PCR reads, yielding one entry per CDR3 protein. This sample has a few hundred thousand distinct CDR3 sequences, with approximately 10% found just once.

This clonotype originated in a human donor who donated a stem cell graft to a child with acute lymphoblastic leukemia. The input for sequencing was PBMCs from the stem cell graft donor, taken from the stem cell graft. The chain carries TRBV9 and TRBJ1-1; possible D gene TRBD1, 5 bases. The CDR3 here is CASSGQGAEAFF. The DNA for the CDR3 is TGTGCCAGCAGCGGGCAGGGTGCTGAAGCTTTCTTT.